This TCR beta chain emerged from a study of blood T cell repertoires in COVID-19. There are 13 residues in the CDR3. The trim removed 10 bases at V and 1 base at J, leaving 6 bases unmatched. Germline V gives CDR1 ENHRY, CDR2 SYGVKD. Assay: immunoSEQ multiplex PCR; the TCRdb copy retains only in-frame clones and omits some. The profile shows 80,000 or so clones, 80% to 90% of them singletons. The clonotype originates from a woman aged 55-75 years with acute or convalescent COVID-19. Input material: peripheral blood. The chain recombines TRBV10-3 with TRBJ2-5; 7 nucleotides match TRBD1. In nucleotides, the CDR3 is TGTGCCACCCAACAGGGGCCCCAAGAGACCCAGTACTTC. As protein: CATQQGPQETQYF.